Following are 22 T cell receptor beta chains from one sample sequenced in a study of blood T cells in healthy people across ages. Using a J-beta primer mix together with a sample-barcoded 5' primer, a second PCR was run for about 6 to 11 cycles. TCRdb ran MiXCR on the 5' RACE reads and lists one entry per CDR3 protein. The repertoire holds about 1,800,000 distinct CDR3 sequences, with about 30% as singletons. The sample was blood. These receptors all come from a woman in her 30s in good health.

This clonotype was found many times. The chain recombines TRBV29-1 with TRBJ1-4, with TRBD1 as a possible D gene (6 bases). The CDR3 extends over 12 amino acids. From germline, CDR1 is SQVTM and CDR2 ANQGSEA. V lost 4 bases to trimming and J lost 8 bases, with 11 bases between them. CDR3 sequence: CSVGRGDEKLFF. In DNA, the CDR3 is TGCAGCGTTGGCAGGGGAGACGAAAAACTGTTTTTT.

The gene calls are TRBV29-1 and TRBJ2-5, with no clear D. The ends were cut back, 6 bases at V and 11 bases at J, with 19 bases in the middle. The CDR3 covers 12 residues. Germline CDR1 and CDR2: SQVTM and ANQGSEA. The CDR3 protein is CSVHQVANEQYF. As DNA, the CDR3 is TGCAGCGTCCACCAAGTAGCCAATGAGCAGTACTTC.

This sequence joins TRBV7-9 and TRBJ2-3; the match to TRBD2 covers 8 bases. The CDR3 is made up of 15 amino acids. The junction had 7 bases not matched to a gene; V was cut back by 3 bases and J by 5 bases. CDR1 and CDR2 (germline): SEHNR, FQNEAQ (reference sequence). CDR3 loop: CASSFTGGRRDTQYF. The CDR3 DNA reads as TGTGCCAGCAGCTTTACGGGGGGGAGGAGAGATACGCAGTATTTT.

Worth noting for this clonotype: A much larger clonotype is one base distant, so this may be a read error. V gene TRBV24-1 combines with J gene TRBJ2-5; unclear D gene. Germline-derived CDR1 and CDR2 are KGHDR and SFDVKD. This CDR3 region has 12 residues. V lost 3 bases and J 5 bases, leaving 6 bases between the germline ends. DNA for the CDR3: TGTGCCACCAGTGATGACGGGGAGACCCAGTACTTC. This sequence encodes CATSDDGETQYF.

The chain recombines TRBV20-1 with TRBJ1-4, with 10 bases matching TRBD1. The CDR3 covers 14 residues. Trimming cost V 5 bases and J 8 bases; bases outside gene matches: 8. Germline loops: CDR1 DFQATT, CDR2 SNEGSKA (reference sequence). The CDR3: CSAYSGTGAEKLFF. CDR3 nucleotide sequence: TGCAGTGCTTACTCCGGGACAGGGGCGGAAAAACTGTTTTTT.

As for this clonotype: An end of the junction does not agree with germline; a read error may underlie this. This rearrangement joins TRBV9 to TRBJ2-4; D not resolved. Germline CDR1 and CDR2: SGDLS and YYNGEE. The CDR3 totals 14 residues. The CDR3 here is CACSETSGKNIQYF. The CDR3 DNA is TGTGCCTGCAGCGAGACCTCCGGCAAAAACATTCAGTACTTC.

The chain links TRBV28 to TRBJ2-1; TRBD1 or TRBD2 may be the D gene (5 bases each). Trimming pared 7 bases from V and 7 bases from J, leaving 26 bases between. Germline V CDR1 and CDR2: MDHEN, SYDVKM. The CDR3 sequence is 17 residues long. The CDR3 DNA sequence: TGTGCCAGCACGACCCCACGCACCGGGGCCCGGAGGAATGAGCAGTTCTTC. It encodes CASTTPRTGARRNEQFF.

The genes are TRBV11-2 and TRBJ1-2, with TRBD1 matching 7 bases. The V and J ends lost 3 bases and 8 bases, in that order; junction bases with no gene match: 12. This CDR3 comprises 15 residues. Looked up from germline, CDR1 is SGHAT and CDR2 is FQNNGV. CDR3 in amino acids: CASSLGTESLGGYTF. The DNA for the CDR3 is TGTGCCAGCAGCTTGGGGACAGAGAGCCTTGGCGGCTACACCTTC. The full variable domain, completed using reference TRBV11-2 and TRBJ1-2, is EAGVAQSPRYKIIEKRQSVAFWCNPISGHATLYWYQQILGQGPKLLIQFQNNGVVDDSQLPKDRFSAERLKGVDSTLKIQPAKLEDSAVYLCASSLGTESLGGYTFGSGTRLTVV.

The genes are TRBV20-1 and TRBJ2-1, with D perhaps being TRBD1 or TRBD2 (5 bases each). The V gene lost 4 bases and the J gene lost 4 bases, with 17 bases spanning the gap. Germline CDR1 and CDR2: DFQATT and SNEGSKA (reference sequence). CDR3 length: 15 residues. CDR3 region: CSAKAGKKGYNEQFF. CDR3 bases: TGCAGTGCTAAAGCCGGGAAAAAGGGGTACAATGAGCAGTTCTTC.

The table lists this clonotype with a few counts. This chain joins TRBV5-1 and TRBJ2-5; D possibly corresponds to TRBD2 (5 bases). Germline V gene data show CDR1 as SGHRS and CDR2 as YFSETQ. The CDR3 runs 14 residues. V was cut by 6 bases and J by 5 bases, with 17 bases left in between. CDR3 sequence reads: CASTLSRGVETQYF. As DNA, the CDR3 is TGCGCCAGCACCCTTTCCCGGGGAGTGGAGACCCAGTACTTC.

With respect to this clonotype: At one end, the junction sequence differs from germline, possibly due to a read error. This chain connects TRBV5-1 to TRBJ2-1; either TRBD1 or TRBD2 may fit D (5 bases each). Looked up from germline, CDR1 is SGHRS and CDR2 is YFSETQ. The CDR3 covers 15 residues. CDR3 bases: TGCGCCAGTAGCTCGGGACGGCTGTCCTACAATGAGCAGTTCTTC. This sequence encodes CASSSGRLSYNEQFF.

The V call is TRBV6-1, the J call TRBJ2-1, with D perhaps matching TRBD1 (6 bases). The germline CDR1 and CDR2 sequences are MNHNS and SASEGT. The V end was cut by 4 bases, the J end by 4 bases, with 14 bases between. The CDR3 totals 15 residues. This chain's CDR3 is CASSGFRGPYNEQFF. CDR3 DNA sequence: TGTGCCAGCAGTGGCTTCAGGGGCCCTTACAATGAGCAGTTCTTC.

V is TRBV10-2 and J is TRBJ2-5; 10 nucleotides line up with TRBD1. The CDR3 is made up of 16 amino acids. Germline CDR1 reads WSHSY; CDR2 reads SAAADI. V lost 11 bases to trimming and J lost 0 bases; unmatched junction nucleotides: 12. CDR3 DNA sequence: TGCGCCGGCGGCCCGCCCGGGACAGGGGACCAAGAGACCCAGTACTTC. As protein: CAGGPPGTGDQETQYF.

This clonotype was recorded many times. This chain links TRBV20-1 with TRBJ1-2; 9 bases line up with TRBD1. The CDR3 runs to 12 residues. Germline V gives CDR1 DFQATT, CDR2 SNEGSKA (reference sequence). J gave up 7 bases and V 6 bases, and 6 bases lay outside the gene matches. The CDR3, as DNA: TGCAGTGCGCGGACAGGGGTCGGTGGCTACACCTTC. Its translation is CSARTGVGGYTF.

The V and J genes are TRBV25-1 and TRBJ2-2; D is unclear. Germline values: CDR1 MGHDK, CDR2 SYGVNS. The CDR3 runs 14 residues. V lost 3 bases, J lost 5 bases, and 10 bases lay in between. The CDR3 sequence is CASSESYTTGELFF. CDR3 in DNA: TGTGCCAGCAGTGAGAGTTATACAACCGGGGAGCTGTTTTTT.

The CDR3 sequence: CASSPWTGKSYEQYF. In DNA form, the CDR3 reads TGCGCCAGCAGCCCGTGGACAGGGAAGAGCTACGAGCAGTACTTC. The chain has TRBV4-1 and TRBJ2-7, with 8 bases fitting TRBD1. The junction had 8 bases not matched to a gene; V was cut back by 4 bases and J by 3 bases. Germline loops: CDR1 MGHRA, CDR2 YSYEKL. This CDR3 has 15 amino acids.

This clonotype was detected only a few times. A much bigger clone sits one base away, suggesting this may be a read error. The J gene is TRBJ1-2, the V gene TRBV28; TRBD1 matches at 12 bases. Trimming cost V 6 bases and J 12 bases; bases outside gene matches: 11. This CDR3 has 14 residues. CDR1 is MDHEN, CDR2 SYDVKM, per germline. The CDR3 DNA follows: TGTGCCAGCAGCCAGGGACAGGGGGCAGGGGGCCACACCTTC. Translated, it gives CASSQGQGAGGHTF.

The chain employs TRBV12-3 or TRBV12-4 and TRBJ1-2, with a possible D match to TRBD1 (6 bases). The CDR3 is 14 residues long. The V end was cut by 7 bases, the J end by 7 bases, with 19 bases between. CDR3 in DNA: TGTGCCAGCACCCCGACAGGTCTCGGCTGTGGCTACACCTTC. This codes for CASTPTGLGCGYTF.

The genes are TRBV29-1 and TRBJ2-3, with 7 bases identical to TRBD1. V shed 2 bases and J 0 bases; nucleotides not matched to a gene: 8. The CDR3 is made up of 16 amino acids. Germline V gene data show CDR1 as SQVTM and CDR2 as ANQGSEA. This chain's CDR3 is CSVEHVDRESTDTQYF. The CDR3 coding sequence is TGCAGCGTTGAACACGTAGACAGGGAAAGCACAGATACGCAGTATTTT.

This chain joins TRBV9 and TRBJ2-5; no clear D gene. V was pared by 4 bases and J by 2 bases, with 15 bases between. CDR1 is SGDLS and CDR2 is YYNGEE in the germline V gene. The CDR3 spans 15 residues. The CDR3 loop is CASSSSAAPQETQYF. The CDR3 bases are TGTGCCAGCAGCTCGAGTGCGGCACCTCAAGAGACCCAGTACTTC.

The table lists this clonotype with a few counts. The chain uses TRBV12-3 or TRBV12-4 and TRBJ2-3; weak D call: TRBD1 (5 bases). The length of the CDR3 is 14 residues. Trimming removed 6 bases from V and 0 bases from J, with 10 bases in between. The CDR3 DNA sequence: TGTGCCAGCAGGTATACAGGTAGCACAGATACGCAGTATTTT. Translation: CASRYTGSTDTQYF.

On this clonotype itself: This could be a read error, since a much larger clone is one nucleotide away. The rearrangement uses TRBV20-1 and TRBJ2-1; TRBD2 is a possible D gene (5 bases). In germline, CDR1 is DFQATT, CDR2 SNEGSKA (reference sequence). Deletions cut 1 base from V and 13 bases from J, with 17 bases between. The CDR3 covers 13 residues. CDR3 residues: CSARAPREETQFF. In DNA, the CDR3 is TGCAGTGCTAGAGCTCCGAGGGAAGAGACCCAGTTCTTC.